These T cell receptor beta chains were read from a single sample in a study of T cells in narcolepsy. Measured with immunoSEQ multiplex PCR; TCRdb has only the in-frame clones, and not every one. The repertoire includes about 34,000 clones, 82% of them detected once, and roughly 2.5% sits in the top ten. The sequenced sample was CD45RA- memory CD4+ T cells from PBMCs. These receptors all come from a human donor with narcolepsy. Each CDR3 is given without its conserved first and last residue.

CDR3aa,v_gene,len
ASSLSGLATDTQY,TRBV7-3,13
ASSLGAAYNSPLH,TRBV7-2,13
ASSLSDEYPEAF,TRBV7-3,12
AWGGADVQPQH,TRBV30,11
ASSDTGGWSPLH,TRBV7-3,12
ASRKDRVSNQPQH,TRBV2,13
ASTGLAGEETQY,TRBV7-9,12
ASSVGPQGISNEQY,TRBV9,14
ASSTTQNTEAF,TRBV19,11
ASSLKSGGTEAF,TRBV5-1,12
ASSSRGTGLLGQY,TRBV7-2,13
ASRQDRPGNTIY,TRBV2,12
ASSLLAGVYNEQF,TRBV5-6,13
ASSSGQGGYSNQPQH,TRBV28,15
ASSPQDRQY,TRBV18,9
ASSQDQFAGDEAF,TRBV14,13
ASSSGATASYEQY,TRBV12-1,13
ASSITGVNEQY,TRBV19,11
ASSLDVGLSYEQY,TRBV7-6,13
ASSSQGAESDTQY,TRBV28,13
ASSLDGGSSYEQY,TRBV7-8,13
ASSPGQNTEAF,TRBV5-1,11
ASSQGVGGAGETQY,TRBV4-3,14
ASSLGHIGYEQY,TRBV5-4,12
ASSLGAYNEQF,TRBV11-3,11
ASSSGSGYNEQF,TRBV7-3,12
ASSYSRREGTEAF,TRBV6-6,13
ASSLAPGTYEQY,TRBV7-2,12
ASSLVRPPTTNYGYT,TRBV27,15
ASSQGTGWAGELF,TRBV4-3,13
ASSRTGTAYEQY,TRBV18,12
ASSFYSSTDTQY,TRBV7-2,12
ASSLGRQPNQPQH,TRBV11-2,13
ASTEGSNTEAF,TRBV7-9,11
ASSDSLNTNTIY,TRBV28,12
ASSPWARTDTQY,TRBV7-3,12
ASSFQSGSDTQY,TRBV6-5,12
ASSLGVEQY,TRBV7-7,9
ASSLGGGPHENEQF,TRBV11-3,14
ASTFYEAGRTGELF,TRBV7-9,14
ASSLLGAHSSYNEQF,TRBV5-8,15